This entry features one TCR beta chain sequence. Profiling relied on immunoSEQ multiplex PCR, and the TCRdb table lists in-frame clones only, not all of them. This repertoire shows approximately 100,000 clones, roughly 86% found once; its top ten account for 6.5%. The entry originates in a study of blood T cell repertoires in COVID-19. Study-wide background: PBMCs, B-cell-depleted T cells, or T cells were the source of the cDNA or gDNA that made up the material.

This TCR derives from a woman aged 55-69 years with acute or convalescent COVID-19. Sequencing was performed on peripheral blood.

CDR3 bases: TGTGCCACCAGTGAAGGCCCTAGCGGGCTAATGAATGAGCAGTTCTTC. This sequence encodes CATSEGPSGLMNEQFF. The chain joins TRBV24-1 to TRBJ2-1; 8 positions agree with TRBD2. This CDR3 is built from 16 residues. V lost 4 bases to trimming and J lost 7 bases; unmatched junction nucleotides: 11. Germline CDR1 KGHDR, CDR2 SFDVKD.